This record looks at one TCR beta chain sequence and its context. This clonotype was detected a few times. There is no known antigen for this receptor. No base qualities exist here, and no much larger clone lies one base off it. Since it is a stray read in a library aimed at alpha chains, this beta chain has a size that is not meaningful. These data belong to a study of spatial heterogeneity in lung cancer (dated by TCRdb to the late 2010s). For the wider study: More beta-chain than alpha-chain transcripts were consistently detected, likely reflecting higher beta-chain transcript abundance. In the raw uncorrected reads, each unique combination of TCR and UMI appeared more than ten times on average. The study quantitatively compared TCR alpha and beta repertoires across multiple tumor regions, matched nontumor lung and blood in non-small cell lung cancer. TCR repertoire features were related to nonsynonymous mutation counts determined by whole-exome sequencing of tumor tissue. At surgery, both alpha and beta chains were TCR-sequenced in approximately 210 tumor regions, over 61 matched nontumor lung samples and 56 PBMC samples. Broad study findings and their caveats: Additional single-cell paired TCR alpha and beta sequencing was considered necessary to confirm, at a functional level, the hypothesis that regional TCRs recognize regional mutations.

Sample time point, as interpreted from the label and publication: sample taken at primary tumor resection. Whole RNA extracted from tumor and nontumor lung tissue, or from cryopreserved PBMC samples, was used for TCR sequencing without cell sorting. Donors were approximately 72 patients with early-stage, untreated non-small cell lung cancer from the lung TRACERx cohort. Patients were selected for TCR sequencing only if sufficient RNA was available from at least two tumor regions. A lung pathologist reviewed the tumor and adjacent nontumor lung specimens before the specimens were selected. The CDR3, cysteine through phenylalanine, is 14 amino acids long. Only the CDR3 region is kept as DNA, spanning 42 bases read in frame from base 1. V is cut by 0 bases and J by 10 bases, and the space between the germline ends is 14 bases. CDR1 and CDR2 are read off the germline V gene (reference sequence) as SGHNT and YYREEE.

To prepare the library, 5' RACE was applied. The sequencer was a NextSeq 500. In the TCR library protocol, a unique molecular identifier was attached to each TCR cDNA molecule so that PCR and sequencing errors could be corrected. Processing in the source paper ran as follows. Decombinator tools were used for TCR identification, UMI-based error correction and CDR3 extraction. TCRs above a frequency of 2 per 1,000, corresponding to the top 1% of the tumor frequency distribution, were defined as expanded. Rényi diversity was computed with the R vegan package after subsampling each repertoire 100 times to 5,000 TCRs. CDR3 similarity networks were built from amino acid triplet string-kernel similarity, with CDR3s being connected when pairwise similarity was above 0.82. Starting from the raw public reads, TCRdb applied fastp trimming at Q25, assembled clones with MiXCR and retained in-frame beta chains. Entries are consolidated by CDR3 protein sequence, retaining the most common genes and DNA. In this record, the V and J calls reflect TCRdb's handling and not the investigators' own analysis. Counted in this sample were about 5,000 distinct CDR3 sequences; 18% of them appeared once. 20% to 25% of the sample rests with the top ten.

The clonotype was recovered from a male donor with early-stage non-small cell lung cancer. This chain joins TRBV5-4 to TRBJ2-1, with a tentative D gene TRBD1 over 7 matching bases. The sequences come from normal lung tissue next to the tumor, collected at surgery. The CDR3 region: CASSLARGATEQFF. The nucleotides read TGTGCCAGCAGCTTGGCCAGGGGGGCGACCGAGCAGTTCTTC. The variable domain in full, with residues beyond the CDR3 obtained from the reference TRBV5-4 and TRBJ2-1 genes, is ETGVTQSPTHLIKTRGQQVTLRCSSQSGHNTVSWYQQALGQGPQFIFQYYREEENGRGNFPPRFSGLQFPNYSSELNVNALELDDSALYLCASSLARGATEQFFGPGTRLTVL.